The TCR beta chain under discussion was sequenced for a study of identical twins. TCRdb reanalysed the 5' RACE reads using MiXCR and keeps one entry per CDR3 protein. The data contain roughly 1,500,000 distinct CDR3 sequences, roughly a third of them singletons. Germline CDR1 and CDR2: PRHDT and FYEKMQ (reference sequence). Losses at the gene ends were 0 bases for V and 3 bases for J; bases not matched to a gene: 7. There are 17 residues in the CDR3. The sample holds a few counts of this clonotype. The antigen remains unidentified. Whole-study results and caveats: Those out-of-frame alpha sequences shared by twins showed an excess of low generation probability. Because invariant MAIT and iNKT cells could be present, zero-insertion analyses could be partly confounded. The authors drew conclusions from cross-sectional statistical analysis rather than following the same donors.

The chain is built from TRBV13 and TRBJ2-7, with TRBD2 identical over 11 bases. The sequenced sample was cord blood. The sequence was collected from a newborn girl in good health. CDR3 sequence reads: CASSLGVWTSGFYEQYF. For the CDR3, the DNA is TGTGCCAGCAGCTTAGGGGTCTGGACTAGCGGGTTCTACGAGCAGTACTTC.